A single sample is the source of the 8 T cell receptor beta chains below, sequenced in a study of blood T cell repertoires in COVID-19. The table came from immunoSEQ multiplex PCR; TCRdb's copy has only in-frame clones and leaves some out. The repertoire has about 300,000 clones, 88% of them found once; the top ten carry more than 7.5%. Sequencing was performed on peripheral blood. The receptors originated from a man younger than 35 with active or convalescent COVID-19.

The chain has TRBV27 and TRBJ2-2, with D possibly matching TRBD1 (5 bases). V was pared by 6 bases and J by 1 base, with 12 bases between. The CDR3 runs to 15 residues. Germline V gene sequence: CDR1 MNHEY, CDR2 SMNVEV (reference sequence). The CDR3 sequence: CASSRIQENTGELFF. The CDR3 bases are TGTGCCAGCAGCCGGATACAGGAGAACACCGGGGAGCTGTTTTTT.

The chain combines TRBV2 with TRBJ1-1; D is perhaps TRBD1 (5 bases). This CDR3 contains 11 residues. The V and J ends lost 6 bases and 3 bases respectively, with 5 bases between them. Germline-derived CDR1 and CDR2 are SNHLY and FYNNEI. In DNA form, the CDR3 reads TGTGCCAGCAGACAGGACACTGAAGCTTTCTTT. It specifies CASRQDTEAFF.

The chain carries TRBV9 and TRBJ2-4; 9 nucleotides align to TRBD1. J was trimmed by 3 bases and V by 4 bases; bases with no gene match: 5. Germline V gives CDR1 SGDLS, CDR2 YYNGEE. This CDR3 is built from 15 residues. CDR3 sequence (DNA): TGTGCCAGCAGCCCGGGACAGGGTGGCAAAAACATTCAGTACTTC. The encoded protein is CASSPGQGGKNIQYF.

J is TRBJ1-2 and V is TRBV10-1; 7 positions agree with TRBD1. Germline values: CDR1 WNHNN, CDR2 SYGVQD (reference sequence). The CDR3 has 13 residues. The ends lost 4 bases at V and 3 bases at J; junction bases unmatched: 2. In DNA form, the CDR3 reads TGCGCCAGCAGTGTCGGACAGGACTATGGCTACACCTTC. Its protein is CASSVGQDYGYTF.

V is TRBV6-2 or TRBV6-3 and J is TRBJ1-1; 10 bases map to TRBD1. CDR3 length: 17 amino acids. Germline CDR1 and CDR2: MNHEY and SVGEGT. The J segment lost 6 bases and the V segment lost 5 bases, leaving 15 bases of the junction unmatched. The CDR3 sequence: CASSPLRTGGTIAEAFF. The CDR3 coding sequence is TGTGCCAGCAGTCCCCTTAGGACAGGGGGAACAATTGCTGAAGCTTTCTTT.

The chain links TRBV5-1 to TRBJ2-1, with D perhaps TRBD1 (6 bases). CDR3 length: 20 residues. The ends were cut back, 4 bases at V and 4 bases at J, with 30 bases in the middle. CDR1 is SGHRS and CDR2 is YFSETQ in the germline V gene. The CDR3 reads CASSGGAGKTITQYYNEQFF. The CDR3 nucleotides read TGCGCCAGCAGCGGGGGCGCGGGCAAAACCATCACCCAATATTACAATGAGCAGTTCTTC. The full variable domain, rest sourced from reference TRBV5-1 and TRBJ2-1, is KAGVTQTPRYLIKTRGQQVTLSCSPISGHRSVSWYQQTPGQGLQFLFEYFSETQRNKGNFPGRFSGRQFSNSRSEMNVSTLELGDSALYLCASSGGAGKTITQYYNEQFFGPGTRLTVL.

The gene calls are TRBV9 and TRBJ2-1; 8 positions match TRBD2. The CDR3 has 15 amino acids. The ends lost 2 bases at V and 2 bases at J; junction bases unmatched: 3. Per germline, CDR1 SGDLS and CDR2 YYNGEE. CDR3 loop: CASSVAGGTYNEQFF. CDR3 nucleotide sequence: TGTGCCAGCAGCGTCGCGGGGGGCACCTACAATGAGCAGTTCTTC.

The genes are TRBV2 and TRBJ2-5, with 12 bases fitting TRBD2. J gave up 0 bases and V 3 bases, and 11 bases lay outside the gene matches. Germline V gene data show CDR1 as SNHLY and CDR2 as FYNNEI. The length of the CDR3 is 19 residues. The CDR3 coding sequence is TGTGCCAGCAGTGACCCCCTAGCGGGGGGGGCCCAGTACCAAGAGACCCAGTACTTC. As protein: CASSDPLAGGAQYQETQYF.